This T cell receptor beta chain emerged from a study of Graves' ophthalmopathy and Graves' hyperthyroidism. In its sample, this clonotype was seen many times. TCR beta CDR3 amplification used RNA transcripts. HTBI-primed RT-PCR formed the first round, and a multiplex PCR formed the second. TCRdb re-derived calls from the multiplex PCR reads in MiXCR, one entry per CDR3 protein. The profile shows some 520,000 distinct CDR3 sequences, about an eighth of them singletons. Donors with ophthalmopathy: moderate-to-severe activity, CAS ≥3, NOSPECS ≥4, duration under 3 months. The germline CDR1 and CDR2 sequences are KGHDR and SFDVKD. V lost 5 bases and J lost 4; bases outside the gene matches: 9. This CDR3 has 15 amino acids.

V gene TRBV24-1 combines with J gene TRBJ1-2, with TRBD1 matching 7 bases. What was sequenced was blood. The TCR sequence derives from a woman aged 30 to 39 with Graves' ophthalmopathy. CDR3 DNA: TGTGCCACCAGTGGCGTACTGGGACAGACCTATGGCTACACCTTC. Amino acid sequence: CATSGVLGQTYGYTF.